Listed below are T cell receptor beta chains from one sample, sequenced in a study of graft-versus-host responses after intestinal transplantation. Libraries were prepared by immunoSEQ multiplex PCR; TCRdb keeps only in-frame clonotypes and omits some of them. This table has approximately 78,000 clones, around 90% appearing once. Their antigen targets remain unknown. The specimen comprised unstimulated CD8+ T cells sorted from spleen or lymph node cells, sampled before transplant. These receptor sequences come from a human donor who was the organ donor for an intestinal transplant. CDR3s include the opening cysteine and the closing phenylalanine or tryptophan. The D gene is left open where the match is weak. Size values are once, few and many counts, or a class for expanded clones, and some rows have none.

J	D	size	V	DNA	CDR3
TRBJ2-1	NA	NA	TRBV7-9	TGTGCCAGCAGCCCTGCGGGGGAGCAGTTCTTC	CASSPAGEQFF
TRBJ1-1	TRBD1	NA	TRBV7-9	TGTGCCAGCAGTACGAACAGGGGAGATAACACTGAAGCTTTCTTT	CASSTNRGDNTEAFF
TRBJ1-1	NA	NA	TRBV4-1	TGCGCCAGCAGCCAAGATAGAGGCCAGCCTGAAGCTTTCTTT	CASSQDRGQPEAFF
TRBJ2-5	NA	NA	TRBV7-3	TGTGCCAGCAGCTTAGGTCTCACTAACCTTGCAGAGACCCAGTACTTC	CASSLGLTNLAETQYF
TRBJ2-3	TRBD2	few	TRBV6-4	TGTGCCAGCAGTCAGACTAGCGGGAGGTCAGATACGCAGTATTTT	CASSQTSGRSDTQYF
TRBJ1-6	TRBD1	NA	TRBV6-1	TGTGCCAGCAGTCCTCCCGGGACAGGTTTTTCACCCCTCCACTTT	CASSPPGTGFSPLHF
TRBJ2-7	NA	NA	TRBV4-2	TGTGCCAGCAGCCAAGGGTATGATGCCTACGAGCAGTACTTC	CASSQGYDAYEQYF
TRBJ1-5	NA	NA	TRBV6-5	TGTGCCAGCAGTCGCTGGTCGGGGAATCAGCCCCAGCATTTT	CASSRWSGNQPQHF
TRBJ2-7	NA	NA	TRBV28	TGTGCCAGCAGTGACTGGGACAACTCCTACGAGCAGTACTTC	CASSDWDNSYEQYF
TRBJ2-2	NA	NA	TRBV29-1	TGCAGCGTTGATTTCCTTAACACCGGGGAGCTGTTTTTT	CSVDFLNTGELFF
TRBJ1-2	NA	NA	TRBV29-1	TGCAGCGTTGATCAGACCCTCTATGGCTACACCTTC	CSVDQTLYGYTF
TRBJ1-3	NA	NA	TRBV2	TGTGCCAGCAGTGAAGCGGCCCCCGGGGGCTCTGGAAACACCATATATTTT	CASSEAAPGGSGNTIYF
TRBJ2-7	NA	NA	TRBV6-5	TGTGCCAGCAGTGAAGAGGCGGTCTACGAGCAGTACTTC	CASSEEAVYEQYF
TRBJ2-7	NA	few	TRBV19	TGTGCCAGTACCCCCGGGGTCTTCTCCTACGAGCAGTACTTC	CASTPGVFSYEQYF
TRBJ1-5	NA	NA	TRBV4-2	TGTGCCAGCAGCCAAATATGGGAGGAAAGCAATCAGCCCCAGCATTTT	CASSQIWEESNQPQHF
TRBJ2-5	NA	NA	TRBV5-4	TGTGCCAGCAGCTTGGGGGCCGCGTTAGTGGAGACCCAGTACTTC	CASSLGAALVETQYF
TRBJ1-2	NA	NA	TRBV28	TGTGCCAGCAGTTTTGCCGGGACCCCTTTTGGCTACACCTTC	CASSFAGTPFGYTF
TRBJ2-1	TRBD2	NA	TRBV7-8	TGTGCCAGCAGCTTAGGGGGGGGATTAACCTACAATGAGCAGTTCTTC	CASSLGGGLTYNEQFF
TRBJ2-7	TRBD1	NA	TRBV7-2	TGTGCCAGCAGCTCGTCTCCACAGGGGGCCTACGAGCAGTACTTC	CASSSSPQGAYEQYF
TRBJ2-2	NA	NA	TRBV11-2	TGTGCCAGCAGCTTGGCGGGGGAGCTGTTTTTT	CASSLAGELFF
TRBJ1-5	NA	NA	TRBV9	TGTGCCAGCAGCGTAGGATTAGGGCAGCCCCAGCATTTT	CASSVGLGQPQHF
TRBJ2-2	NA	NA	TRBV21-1	TGTGCCAGCAGCAAAGGACTAGCGGCGAACACCGGGGAGCTGTTTTTT	CASSKGLAANTGELFF
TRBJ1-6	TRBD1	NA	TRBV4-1	TGCGCCAGCAGCCCCGACAGGGGAGCTTCACCCCTCCACTTT	CASSPDRGASPLHF
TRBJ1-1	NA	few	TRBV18	TGTGCCAGCTCACCTTTCCTGGGGGATCAAGGGGCGAGCACTGAAGCTTTCTTT	CASSPFLGDQGASTEAFF
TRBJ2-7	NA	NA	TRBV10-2	TGCGCCAGCAGCCCCGGACGGATAGGGTACGAGCAGTACTTC	CASSPGRIGYEQYF
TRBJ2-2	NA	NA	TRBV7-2	TGTGCCAGCAGTTCTGACAGGCCCCGTATCGGGGAGCTGTTTTTT	CASSSDRPRIGELFF